The next 26 T cell receptor beta chains were all read from a single sample in a study of cytotoxic CD8 clonotypes in ibrutinib-treated CLL (dated by TCRdb to 2020 to 2023). The method was the immunoSEQ multiplex PCR assay. TCRdb holds this immuneACCESS table with in-frame rearrangements only. Some clones are missing; in checked studies, unresolved V genes explain under half, and the rest has no known cause. For this sample there are over 130,000 clones; more than 70% appear just once. Jointly, the top ten make up 7.6% of the sample. The input for sequencing was PBMCs, taken after 36 months of ibrutinib treatment. The origin of the receptors is a human donor with chronic lymphocytic leukemia.

The chain recombines TRBV7-9 with TRBJ2-7; D ambiguous. The V end lost 6 bases, the J end lost 5 bases, and 8 bases lay between the germline ends. CDR1 and CDR2 (germline): SEHNR, FQNEAQ (reference sequence). The CDR3 consists of 11 residues. In nucleotides, the CDR3 is TGTGCCAGCAGTTACTGGGACGAGCAGTACTTC. Amino acid sequence: CASSYWDEQYF.

V and J are TRBV6-6 and TRBJ1-2; 7 nucleotides line up with TRBD1. The CDR3 extends over 15 amino acids. Germline values: CDR1 MNHNY, CDR2 SVGAGI (reference sequence). V lost 2 bases to trimming and J lost 8 bases; unmatched junction nucleotides: 11. The CDR3 DNA is TGTGCCAGCAGTTACCGGTTGGACAGGTCAGGCGGCTACACCTTC. This encodes CASSYRLDRSGGYTF.

This sequence joins TRBV5-1 and TRBJ1-3, with TRBD1 as a possible D gene (6 bases). This CDR3 is built from 16 residues. Germline V CDR1 and CDR2: SGHRS, YFSETQ. V shed 5 bases and J shed 0 bases, with 15 bases lying between them. The CDR3 loop reads CASSSQGASSGNTIYF. CDR3 DNA: TGCGCCAGCAGTTCACAGGGAGCGAGCTCTGGAAACACCATATATTTT.

The chain employs TRBV7-3 and TRBJ1-1; D is unresolved. The V end was cut by 0 bases, the J end by 1 base, with 6 bases between. Germline CDR1 reads SGHTA; CDR2 reads FQGTGA. CDR3 size: 14 residues. CDR3 DNA sequence: TGTGCCAGCAGCTTAACTCGTTGGAACACTGAAGCTTTCTTT. Its translation is CASSLTRWNTEAFF.

This chain uses TRBV19 with TRBJ2-1, with 12 nucleotides matching TRBD2. Looked up from germline, CDR1 is LNHDA and CDR2 is SQIVND (reference sequence). The CDR3 has 15 residues. V trimming: 5 bases; J trimming: 4 bases; junction bases outside the gene matches: 3. CDR3 coding DNA: TGTGCCAGTAGTGTTGGACTAGCGGGGTACAATGAGCAGTTCTTC. Its translation is CASSVGLAGYNEQFF.

This clone was counted once. V gene TRBV7-8 combines with J gene TRBJ2-3; D remains ambiguous. The ends were cut back, 2 bases at V and 0 bases at J, with 9 bases in the middle. The CDR3 consists of 15 residues. Looked up from germline, CDR1 is SGHVS and CDR2 is FQNEAQ. The CDR3 sequence is CASSLYRYSTDTQYF. CDR3 DNA sequence: TGTGCCAGCAGCTTATACCGGTATAGCACAGATACGCAGTATTTT.

The chain is built from TRBV25-1 and TRBJ1-2; D is undetermined. The germline gives CDR1 MGHDK, CDR2 SYGVNS. Trimming left V 7 bases short and J 0 bases short, with 6 bases between. The CDR3 runs 12 residues. This CDR3 is CASNGANYGYTF. The CDR3 region has the DNA TGTGCCAGCAACGGAGCTAACTATGGCTACACCTTC.

This rearrangement joins TRBV9 to TRBJ2-7; a possible D gene is TRBD2 (5 bases). The CDR3 covers 15 residues. CDR1 is SGDLS and CDR2 is YYNGEE in the germline V gene. Trimming took off 0 bases at V and 3 bases at J, with 13 bases between the two ends. CDR3 coding DNA: TGTGCCAGCAGCGTAGAAGCGGCTACGGACTACGAGCAGTACTTC. Its translation: CASSVEAATDYEQYF.

The rearrangement joins TRBV5-1 to TRBJ1-2, with D possibly matching TRBD1 (6 bases). The V and J ends lost 4 bases and 0 bases respectively, with 19 bases between them. Germline assignment: CDR1 SGHRS and CDR2 YFSETQ. This CDR3 is built from 17 residues. Here the CDR3 reads CASSAQGSAWPNYGYTF. The DNA for the CDR3 is TGCGCCAGCAGCGCCCAGGGGTCTGCATGGCCTAACTATGGCTACACCTTC.

V gene TRBV2 combines with J gene TRBJ2-6; TRBD2 is a possible D gene (5 bases). Germline CDR1 and CDR2: SNHLY and FYNNEI. The CDR3 runs to 15 residues. The V gene lost 4 bases and the J gene lost 0 bases, with 7 bases spanning the gap. CDR3 loop: CASSGGYSGANVLTF. CDR3 DNA: TGTGCCAGCAGTGGAGGGTACTCTGGGGCCAACGTCCTGACTTTC. The variable domain in full, completed from reference TRBV2 and TRBJ2-6, reads EPEVTQTPSHQVTQMGQEVILRCVPISNHLYFYWYRQILGQKVEFLVSFYNNEISEKSEIFDDQFSVERPDGSNFTLKIRSTKLEDSAMYFCASSGGYSGANVLTFGAGSRLTVL.

The chain joins TRBV27 to TRBJ1-6, with no clear D. The CDR3 consists of 14 residues. Germline V gene sequence: CDR1 MNHEY, CDR2 SMNVEV (reference sequence). The V end lost 7 bases, the J end lost 9 bases, and 16 bases lay between the germline ends. CDR3 coding DNA: TGTGCCAGCACCCTGAGGCCGCGTGGTTCACCCCTCCACTTT. The encoded protein is CASTLRPRGSPLHF.

The CDR3 DNA sequence: TGCGCCAGCAGCCAACGTCCGGGACAGCTTCTCTACGAGCAGTACTTC. It is translated as CASSQRPGQLLYEQYF. This rearrangement joins TRBV4-1 to TRBJ2-7, with TRBD1 matching 7 bases. Germline V gives CDR1 MGHRA, CDR2 YSYEKL. The CDR3 length is 16 residues. After removal of 2 bases from V and 3 bases from J, the junction contained 10 bases not matched to a gene.

The rearrangement links TRBV19 to TRBJ2-2; 9 nucleotides agree with TRBD1. Germline-derived CDR1 and CDR2 are LNHDA and SQIVND (reference sequence). V dropped 5 bases and J dropped 4; count of bases not matched to a gene: 5. The CDR3 has 15 amino acids. CDR3 DNA sequence: TGTGCCAGTAGTCGGGACAGGGTTAGCACCGGGGAGCTGTTTTTT. Translating gives CASSRDRVSTGELFF.

V usage is TRBV11-3 and J usage is TRBJ2-5; possible D gene TRBD2, 5 bases. Trimming pared 5 bases from V and 7 bases from J, leaving 14 bases between. This CDR3 is built from 13 residues. In germline, CDR1 is SGHNT, CDR2 YENEEA. CDR3 in amino acids: CASSPSQGWTQYF. CDR3 sequence (DNA): TGTGCCAGCAGCCCTAGCCAAGGGTGGACCCAGTACTTC.

The chain employs TRBV6-5 and TRBJ1-5; the D is unclear. Trimming stripped 8 bases from V and 4 bases from J, with 12 bases between. Germline V lookup: CDR1 MNHEY, CDR2 SVGAGI. CDR3 length: 13 residues. The CDR3 sequence is CASRPGLNQPQHF. The DNA of the CDR3 is TGTGCCAGCCGGCCAGGCTTGAATCAGCCCCAGCATTTT.

The chain couples TRBV20-1 to TRBJ1-1; unclear D gene. From germline, CDR1 is DFQATT and CDR2 SNEGSKA (reference sequence). CDR3 length: 11 amino acids. V lost 6 bases and J lost 10, with 15 bases in between. The CDR3 reads CSAPIQGRAFF. The CDR3 region has the DNA TGCAGTGCCCCCATCCAAGGGAGAGCTTTCTTT.

The chain recombines TRBV5-1 with TRBJ2-6; D not certain. This CDR3 has 14 residues. The germline gives CDR1 SGHRS, CDR2 YFSETQ. The V end was cut by 4 bases, the J end by 0 bases, with 5 bases between. In nucleotides, the CDR3 is TGCGCCAGCAGCGTGGGCTCTGGGGCCAACGTCCTGACTTTC. Protein: CASSVGSGANVLTF.

The chain is built from TRBV19 and TRBJ1-1; D is ambiguous. V gave up 0 bases and J gave up 5 bases, with 7 bases separating them. The CDR3 length is 13 residues. CDR1 and CDR2 from the germline V gene are LNHDA and SQIVND (reference sequence). The chain's CDR3 is CASSIDPGTEAFF. The CDR3 nucleotides are TGTGCCAGTAGTATAGATCCCGGAACTGAAGCTTTCTTT.

The V call is TRBV30, the J call TRBJ2-1, with D possibly being TRBD1 or TRBD2 (5 bases each). Per the germline V gene, CDR1 is GTSNPN and CDR2 is SVGIG (reference sequence). The CDR3 runs 14 residues. Trimming removed 3 bases from V and 6 bases from J, with 15 bases in between. CDR3 amino acids: CAWSREVGGNEQFF. In nucleotides, the CDR3 is TGTGCCTGGAGCCGGGAAGTTGGGGGCAATGAGCAGTTCTTC.

This chain joins TRBV6-5 and TRBJ2-7; D is unresolved. V lost 3 bases, J lost 0 bases, and 12 bases lay in between. The germline CDR1 and CDR2 sequences are MNHEY and SVGAGI. The CDR3 contains 15 residues. The CDR3 protein is CASSYGVGSSYEQYF. CDR3 bases: TGTGCCAGCAGTTATGGTGTGGGAAGCTCCTACGAGCAGTACTTC.

The chain uses TRBV6-5 and TRBJ1-4, with D possibly matching TRBD1 (6 bases). CDR3 length: 15 amino acids. Trimming cost V 6 bases and J 3 bases, with 14 bases left between them. CDR1 is MNHEY and CDR2 is SVGAGI in the germline V gene. The CDR3 region has the DNA TGTGCCAGCAGCTCTTTCAGGGGTTCTAATGAAAAACTGTTTTTT. This sequence encodes CASSSFRGSNEKLFF.

This clone came up a few times. This sequence joins TRBV10-3 and TRBJ2-1; 10 nucleotides align to TRBD2. The junction had 7 bases not matched to a gene; V was cut back by 11 bases and J by 6 bases. Germline V gene data show CDR1 as ENHRY and CDR2 as SYGVKD. The CDR3 is 13 residues long. The CDR3 loop reads CASGLATANEQFF. The DNA for the CDR3 is TGTGCCTCGGGACTAGCGACCGCCAATGAGCAGTTCTTC.

The chain employs TRBV28 and TRBJ1-1, with a weak D call TRBD1 (6 bases). This CDR3 contains 16 residues. V lost 5 bases and J 2 bases, leaving 18 bases between the germline ends. CDR1 and CDR2 from the germline V gene are MDHEN and SYDVKM. CDR3 DNA sequence: TGTGCCAGCAGTCCCTGGGGGCGTACTTTAAACACTGAAGCTTTCTTT. Protein product: CASSPWGRTLNTEAFF.

V is TRBV19 and J is TRBJ2-3; D ambiguous. V lost 5 bases and J lost 1, with 13 bases in between. CDR1 and CDR2 from the germline V gene are LNHDA and SQIVND (reference sequence). The CDR3 spans 15 residues. CDR3 nucleotides: TGTGCCAGTAGTGGGTTTGTATTGGGCACAGATACGCAGTATTTT. Translation gives CASSGFVLGTDTQYF.

This clone has a handful of counts. The genes are TRBV7-6 and TRBJ2-7; 8 positions agree with TRBD1. In germline, CDR1 is SGHVS, CDR2 FNYEAQ. This CDR3 has 15 amino acids. With 3 bases clipped from V and 7 bases from J, the junction kept 11 bases outside the gene matches. CDR3 sequence (DNA): TGTGCCAGCAGCTTCCATCCGACAGGGGCTCGGGAGCAGTACTTC. Translating gives CASSFHPTGAREQYF.

This clone has only a few counts. V gene TRBV5-1 combines with J gene TRBJ2-7, with 9 bases that match TRBD2. This CDR3 comprises 15 residues. V gave up 1 base and J gave up 6 bases; unmatched junction bases: 8. Per germline, CDR1 SGHRS and CDR2 YFSETQ. CDR3 region: CASSLTVAGVSEQYF. The CDR3, as DNA: TGCGCCAGCAGCTTGACGGTAGCGGGAGTCAGCGAGCAGTACTTC.